Listed here is a single T cell receptor (beta chain). Its matching antigen is unknown. This sample stems from a study of response to subunit inactivated influenza vaccine. Study findings and constraints: Authors suggested few new T cells are recruited by each seasonal influenza vaccination.

TCRdb re-derived calls from the RT-PCR reads in MiXCR, one entry per CDR3 protein. The repertoire consists of more than 400,000 distinct CDR3 sequences, with approximately 9.9% occurring once and the leading ten covering about 12%. Sequenced material: PBMCs from blood, taken 40 to 50 days after vaccination. The sequence derives from a man aged 50 to 59 who received an inactivated influenza vaccine.

The CDR3 nucleotides read TGTGCCAGCAGTTTGATGCTAGCGGGGTGCTATACCTACGAGCAGTACTTC. Translating it yields CASSLMLAGCYTYEQYF. The V gene is TRBV28, the J gene TRBJ2-7; 9 nucleotides line up with TRBD2. Germline trimming cut 3 bases from V and 2 bases from J; bases unmatched to any gene: 11. The CDR3 consists of 17 residues. The germline V gene encodes CDR1 MDHEN and CDR2 SYDVKM.